This entry describes one T cell receptor (beta chain). This clonotype was recorded once. Its specific antigen is unknown. No much larger clone exists at a distance of one base, and base qualities are not known. A read on its own is weak evidence. For CDR1 and CDR2, the germline V gene (reference sequence) lists LGHDT and YNNKEL. From the cysteine through the phenylalanine, the CDR3 covers 13 amino acids. The DNA shown is the 39-base CDR3, in frame from base 1. Trimming at the junction amounts to 1 base on V and 14 bases on J, and the germline ends lie 15 bases apart. The sample comes from a study of CD8 T cells in Susac syndrome (dated by TCRdb to between 2018 and 2021). Turning to the overall study: Among the Susac syndrome patients who were sequenced, clinically active disease was present in over 5 and clinical remission was observed in 8 or 9. Whether CD8+ T cell activation and differentiation in Susac syndrome was antigen driven was tested using repertoire sequencing. At blood withdrawal, Susac syndrome patients were either therapy-naive, taking corticosteroids (in some cases with IVIg as well), or taking IVIg alone. The clonality of the CD8+ T cell repertoire was compared across 12 healthy donors, around 14 Susac syndrome patients and 15 multiple sclerosis patients. Study-level results and caveats: Looking at Susac-specific public clones, the researchers identified some 15 in the total CD8+ repertoire and five in the CD8+ TEMRA repertoire. Clonal expansion was seen in Susac syndrome CD8+ repertoires, peaking in CD8+ TEMRA cells and being greater in clinically active patients than in remitting ones. The TCR sequencing and HLA analysis was acknowledged to have included a relatively small number of individuals.

RNA was extracted with the RNeasy kit and roughly 0.5 to 1 ug was reverse transcribed using random hexamers. The immunoSEQ multiplex PCR assay, which covers 54 Vbeta and 13 Jbeta segments, was used to amplify TCR beta CDR3 regions. To correct PCR amplification bias, a synthetic template baseline was used for both primer optimization and computational correction. The paper's processing steps were these. Reads were assigned to V, D and J genes according to IMGT and analyzed in immunoSEQ Analyzer, with only productive sequences retained. Clonality was computed as one minus Shannon entropy normalized by log2 of the number of productive unique sequences. For each patient and control, public and private clones were evaluated among the 100 most prevalent clones. Susac-specific clones were defined as absent from healthy and MS cohorts, 850 to 1,300 published viral clones and other ImmuneACCESS disease sequences. The public reads were quality trimmed at Q25 with fastp and then assembled into clones with MiXCR by TCRdb, keeping productive beta chains. Every CDR3 protein is listed once, alongside the most common genes and DNA of its rows. In this record, the V and J calls reflect TCRdb's handling and not the investigators' own analysis. The sample profile shows 100,000 or so distinct CDR3 sequences; 95% of them were found once. The ten largest clonotypes hold approximately 0.3% of the sample.

Peripheral blood CD8+ and CD4+ T cells from healthy donors, Susac syndrome patients and multiple sclerosis patients were profiled using high-throughput TCR beta sequencing. Susac syndrome patients met recently defined diagnostic criteria for definite or probable disease. CD8+ TEMRA cells were enriched by FACS, while bulk CD8+ and CD4+ T cells were purified by magnetic negative isolation. Blood was drawn into EDTA tubes, processed within 24 hours, and PBMCs were isolated by density gradient centrifugation. PBMCs intended for TCR sequencing were cryopreserved in liquid nitrogen and were subsequently thawed in a 37 degrees C water bath. The sorted or isolated CD4+, CD8+ and CD8+ TEMRA cells reached a purity of at least 90%.

The sequenced material came from CD8+ T cells from PBMCs. This clonotype was obtained from a human donor with Susac syndrome. The rearrangement joined TRBV3-1 to TRBJ2-1; confidence is insufficient to name the D gene. The DNA sequence follows: TGTGCCAGCAGCCAAGCCGTGACTGGGTGGAAGTTCTTC. It translates to CASSQAVTGWKFF.